This entry features one TCR beta chain sequence. These data come from a study of blood T cell repertoires in COVID-19. Study overall: Sites in the United States, Italy and Spain provided acute and convalescent COVID-19 samples. Sample material is recorded as cDNA or gDNA derived from T cells, B-cell-depleted T cells, or PBMCs.

Authors' analysis steps: Reference gene primer amplification gave estimated nucleated cell counts. Generated by immunoSEQ multiplex PCR, the TCRdb table keeps only in-frame clones and is missing some. That table supplies the V and J calls and clone size; D and trimming were determined from the DNA. The sample yields about 47,000 clones, around 86% seen once. The receptor was derived from a human donor with acute or convalescent COVID-19. The donor label of this sample is uncertain. The sequencing input was peripheral blood.

CDR3 in amino acids: CASSFKRNTEAFF. In DNA form, the CDR3 reads TGTGCCAGCAGTTTTAAGCGGAACACTGAAGCTTTCTTT. V is TRBV27 and J is TRBJ1-1; D uncertain. Trimming shortened V by 3 bases and J by 1 base, and 6 bases separated the two germline ends. Germline CDR1 and CDR2: MNHEY and SMNVEV (reference sequence). The CDR3 has 13 residues.